This TCR beta chain stems from a study of cytomegalovirus exposure and HLA in healthy donors. Primers included in the PCR were 60 Vbeta and 13 Jbeta primers. The method was immunoSEQ multiplex PCR; TCRdb's version includes in-frame clones alone and lacks a portion of them. The sample totals about 33,000 clones. Regarding the study as a whole: In a later analysis, compared with equally common non-associated chains, HLA-associated beta chains were more expanded. Earlier findings revealed that most TCR beta V segments proved productive either about 87% or about 30% of the time.

The CDR3 has 14 residues. V lost 4 bases to trimming and J lost 5 bases; unmatched junction nucleotides: 4. Germline CDR1 is SGHVT and CDR2 is SQSDAQ. Donors had nominal health at sampling but likely had unrecorded immune exposures. As regards this clone: What it binds is unknown.

The TCR sequence derives from a man aged 40-49 years in good health and CMV-seronegative. The material sequenced was PBMCs. The V call is TRBV7-4, the J call TRBJ2-5; 10 nucleotides match TRBD1. CDR3 nucleotide sequence: TGTGCCAGCAGCTCGAGACAGGGGGCGGAGACCCAGTACTTC. It codes for CASSSRQGAETQYF.